Presented here are 29 T cell receptor beta chains from one specimen sequenced in a study of T cell repertoires in cytomegalovirus infection. TCRdb reanalysed the reads using MiXCR and keeps one entry per CDR3 protein. Of fewer than 550,000 distinct CDR3 sequences listed, around 32% are singletons. The specimen sequenced was PBMCs. The receptor set was obtained from a human donor in good health (CMV status not recorded). Some clones in this sample may be carry-over from other donors' samples.

The gene calls are TRBV7-6 and TRBJ2-1; D is perhaps TRBD2 (6 bases). The CDR3 extends over 16 amino acids. V was clipped by 6 bases and J by 4 bases, with 19 bases between them. Looked up from germline, CDR1 is SGHVS and CDR2 is FNYEAQ. The CDR3 DNA reads as TGTGCCAGCAGACCCAGGGAGGCGGGGTTATACAATGAGCAGTTCTTC. Translated: CASRPREAGLYNEQFF.

The chain is built from TRBV27 and TRBJ2-7; 9 bases match TRBD1. Germline CDR1 reads MNHEY; CDR2 reads SMNVEV (reference sequence). Trimming removed 5 bases from V and 8 bases from J; junction bases left unmatched: 7. The CDR3 extends over 13 amino acids. DNA for the CDR3: TGTGCCAGCAGTCCGGGGACAGGGTTGAAGCAGTACTTC. Residues: CASSPGTGLKQYF.

CDR3 in DNA: TGTGCCAGCAGCTTGGCGGGGGGGTCGCAAGAGACCCAGTACTTC. This translates into CASSLAGGSQETQYF. The chain recombines TRBV5-4 with TRBJ2-5; 8 bases are shared with TRBD2. Germline V gives CDR1 SGHNT, CDR2 YYREEE (reference sequence). J lost 2 bases, V lost 0 bases, and 3 bases had no gene match. The CDR3 has 15 residues.

The chain has TRBV6-1 and TRBJ1-1, with D possibly matching TRBD1 (6 bases). The V gene lost 4 bases and the J gene lost 9 bases, with 18 bases spanning the gap. Germline CDR1 reads MNHNS; CDR2 reads SASEGT. The CDR3 totals 14 residues. The CDR3 region is CASSASTGSPKAFF. The CDR3 coding sequence is TGTGCCAGCAGTGCCTCAACAGGGTCCCCAAAAGCTTTCTTT.

J is TRBJ2-3 and V is TRBV6-2 or TRBV6-3; TRBD2 might be the D (6 bases). Germline CDR1 reads MNHEY; CDR2 reads SVGEGT. Trimming removed 11 bases from V and 0 bases from J, with 21 bases in between. This CDR3 spans 16 amino acids. Here the CDR3 reads CARTAPRGLSTDTQYF. DNA for the CDR3: TGTGCCCGCACCGCGCCGCGGGGATTGAGCACAGATACGCAGTATTTT.

J is TRBJ2-3 and V is TRBV30; no clear D. The germline V gene encodes CDR1 GTSNPN and CDR2 SVGIG (reference sequence). V shed 2 bases and J shed 5 bases, with 23 bases lying between them. The CDR3 totals 17 residues. The CDR3 coding sequence is TGTGCCTGGAGTAGGGTAAGGGTTCGGGTGGAAGGAGATACGCAGTATTTT. Encoded protein: CAWSRVRVRVEGDTQYF.

This clonotype has ten or more counts. The chain's CDR3 is CASSLVSQDTQYF. The CDR3 DNA is TGTGCCAGCAGCTTAGTTAGTCAAGATACGCAGTATTTT. The chain links TRBV7-6 to TRBJ2-3; no firm D call. Trimming shortened V by 1 base and J by 5 bases, and 7 bases separated the two germline ends. This CDR3 has 13 residues. Germline CDR1 SGHVS, CDR2 FNYEAQ. Supplemented by reference TRBV7-6 and TRBJ2-3, the full variable domain reads GAGVSQSPRYKVTKRGQDVALRCDPISGHVSLYWYRQALGQGPEFLTYFNYEAQQDKSGLPNDRFSAERPEGSISTLTIQRTEQRDSAMYRCASSLVSQDTQYFGPGTRLTVL.

This chain uses TRBV6-5 with TRBJ1-1; D is unclear. This CDR3 contains 14 residues. Looked up from germline, CDR1 is MNHEY and CDR2 is SVGAGI. Trimming took off 4 bases at V and 0 bases at J, with 9 bases between the two ends. Here the CDR3 DNA reads TGTGCCAGCAGTTCCGAAACAGTGAACACTGAAGCTTTCTTT. Protein product: CASSSETVNTEAFF.

V gene TRBV4-3 combines with J gene TRBJ2-7, with 8 nucleotides matching TRBD2. This CDR3 comprises 15 residues. J gave up 2 bases and V 4 bases, and 7 bases lay outside the gene matches. Per the germline V gene, CDR1 is LGHNA and CDR2 is YSLEER. The CDR3 bases are TGCGCCAGCAGCCGGGTAGCGGGGAAGACCTACGAGCAGTACTTC. Translating gives CASSRVAGKTYEQYF.

The chain combines TRBV12-3 or TRBV12-4 with TRBJ2-6; either TRBD1 or TRBD2 may fit D (5 bases each). V lost 3 bases, J lost 4 bases, and 13 bases lay in between. The CDR3 loop spans 16 amino acids. The CDR3 DNA reads TGTGCCAGCAGTTTGATGTCAGGGACCGGGGCCAACGTCCTGACTTTC. This encodes CASSLMSGTGANVLTF.

The chain combines TRBV27 with TRBJ1-6, with TRBD1 identical over 8 bases. V lost 3 bases and J lost 6; bases outside the gene matches: 10. Germline CDR1 MNHEY, CDR2 SMNVEV (reference sequence). CDR3 length: 17 amino acids. CDR3 sequence (DNA): TGTGCCAGCAGTTTCTTGACAGGGGATGATAGTAATTCACCCCTCCACTTT. It encodes CASSFLTGDDSNSPLHF.

The V call is TRBV12-3 or TRBV12-4, the J call TRBJ2-7; D call uncertain. The CDR3 has 12 amino acids. Trimming took off 3 bases at V and 2 bases at J, with 5 bases between the two ends. CDR3 in DNA: TGTGCCAGCAGTTTTACCCCCTACGAGCAGTACTTC. As protein: CASSFTPYEQYF.

The rearrangement links TRBV11-2 to TRBJ2-3; a weak D match, TRBD2 (6 bases). Trimming stripped 2 bases from V and 3 bases from J, with 9 bases between. The CDR3 has 14 residues. Germline V CDR1 and CDR2: SGHAT, FQNNGV. The CDR3 spells CASSLLAKTDTQYF. CDR3 sequence (DNA): TGTGCCAGCAGCTTACTAGCGAAGACAGATACGCAGTATTTT.

The chain has TRBV25-1 and TRBJ2-1; 8 nucleotides agree with TRBD2. Germline lookup yields CDR1 MGHDK and CDR2 SYGVNS. J was trimmed by 2 bases and V by 5 bases; bases with no gene match: 8. This CDR3 is built from 16 residues. The DNA for the CDR3 is TGTGCCAGCAGTTTGGGAAGCGGGGGACCCTACAATGAGCAGTTCTTC. Amino acids: CASSLGSGGPYNEQFF. The full variable domain, rest sourced from reference TRBV25-1 and TRBJ2-1, is EADIYQTPRYLVIGTGKKITLECSQTMGHDKMYWYQQDPGMELHLIHYSYGVNSTEKGDLSSESTVSRIRTEHFPLTLESARPSHTSQYLCASSLGSGGPYNEQFFGPGTRLTVL.

The chain uses TRBV27 and TRBJ1-1, with TRBD1 identical over 8 bases. This CDR3 comprises 15 residues. Germline V gives CDR1 MNHEY, CDR2 SMNVEV (reference sequence). With V trimmed by 2 bases and J by 1 base, 3 bases remained unmatched. Written as DNA, the CDR3 is TGTGCCAGCAGTTTAGGGACAGGCGGGAACACTGAAGCTTTCTTT. Translation: CASSLGTGGNTEAFF.

Details on this clonotype: One end of the junction does not line up with germline, which may come from a read error. CDR3 protein: CSVELGFSYDQYF. CDR3 bases: TGCAGCGTTGAACTAGGATTCTCCTACGATCAGTACTTC. The genes are TRBV29-1 and TRBJ2-7; D ambiguous. Germline V gives CDR1 SQVTM, CDR2 ANQGSEA. CDR3 length: 13 residues.

The chain combines TRBV3-1 with TRBJ2-1, with D tentatively TRBD2 (5 bases). Germline V CDR1 and CDR2: LGHDT, YNNKEL (reference sequence). The CDR3 has 15 amino acids. V lost 3 bases to trimming and J lost 8 bases, with 17 bases between them. CDR3 region: CASSHSGPRADEQFF. CDR3 bases: TGTGCCAGCAGCCATTCCGGGCCGAGGGCCGATGAGCAGTTCTTC.

This chain connects TRBV6-2 or TRBV6-3 to TRBJ2-5, with D possibly TRBD1 on 5 matching bases. The germline V and J ends were trimmed by 5 bases and 5 bases, with 18 bases remaining between them. This CDR3 has 15 residues. CDR1 and CDR2 (germline): MNHEY, SVGEGT. CDR3 amino acids: CASSLPRRGSETQYF. CDR3 coding DNA: TGTGCCAGCAGTCTCCCTCGAAGGGGCTCTGAGACCCAGTACTTC.

This clonotype was observed a few times. J is TRBJ1-1 and V is TRBV2, with D perhaps TRBD1 (6 bases). Germline V gives CDR1 SNHLY, CDR2 FYNNEI. V shed 7 bases and J shed 3 bases, with 12 bases lying between them. The CDR3 runs to 13 residues. CDR3 DNA: TGTGCCAGCAAGAGACAGGATCACACTGAAGCTTTCTTT. Protein product: CASKRQDHTEAFF. Full variable domain (outside the CDR3, taken from reference TRBV2 and TRBJ1-1): EPEVTQTPSHQVTQMGQEVILRCVPISNHLYFYWYRQILGQKVEFLVSFYNNEISEKSEIFDDQFSVERPDGSNFTLKIRSTKLEDSAMYFCASKRQDHTEAFFGQGTRLTVV.

The chain is built from TRBV11-2 and TRBJ1-1; D unresolved. Trimming shortened V by 3 bases and J by 8 bases, and 10 bases separated the two germline ends. This CDR3 has 12 residues. The germline CDR1 and CDR2 sequences are SGHAT and FQNNGV. The CDR3 sequence is CASSLDREEAFF. CDR3 nucleotide sequence: TGTGCCAGCAGCTTGGATAGGGAGGAAGCTTTCTTT.

In the case of this clonotype: Likely a read error: the CDR3 ends without its conserved phenylalanine or tryptophan. This chain uses TRBV7-3 with TRBJ2-1; 7 positions agree with TRBD1. CDR1 is SGHTA, CDR2 FQGTGA, per germline. The CDR3 is 13 residues long. Trimming at V came to 5 bases and at J to 7 bases, leaving 5 bases not matched to a gene. The DNA of the CDR3 is TGTGCCAGCAGCCCAACAGGGGAGAATGAGCAGTTCTTA. It yields the protein CASSPTGENEQFL.

This clonotype was seen a handful of times. This chain connects TRBV6-2 or TRBV6-3 to TRBJ1-1; D may be TRBD1 (6 bases). Germline CDR1 is MNHEY and CDR2 is SVGEGT. This CDR3 is 14 amino acids long. Between the trimmed V and J ends, which lost 10 bases and 0 bases, there was a span of 15 bases. CDR3 sequence reads: CATVLGGVNTEAFF. In DNA, the CDR3 is TGTGCCACCGTGCTCGGGGGCGTGAACACTGAAGCTTTCTTT.

This clonotype was seen ten or more times. The chain uses TRBV28 and TRBJ2-6; D remains ambiguous. V was trimmed by 5 bases and J by 4 bases, leaving 15 bases between them. The CDR3 has 16 amino acids. From germline, CDR1 is MDHEN and CDR2 SYDVKM. The CDR3 is CASSGFPRAGANVLTF. CDR3 sequence (DNA): TGTGCCAGCAGTGGTTTTCCGAGAGCCGGGGCCAACGTCCTGACTTTC. Full variable domain (outside the CDR3, taken from reference TRBV28 and TRBJ2-6): DVKVTQSSRYLVKRTGEKVFLECVQDMDHENMFWYRQDPGLGLRLIYFSYDVKMKEKGDIPEGYSVSREKKERFSLILESASTNQTSMYLCASSGFPRAGANVLTFGAGSRLTVL.

This clonotype was counted at least ten times. The chain uses TRBV7-8 and TRBJ1-2, with 7 bases lining up with TRBD1. V gave up 4 bases and J gave up 0 bases; unmatched junction bases: 8. CDR1 is SGHVS, CDR2 FQNEAQ, per germline. The CDR3 has 16 residues. Written as DNA, the CDR3 is TGTGCCAGCAGCTCCAAACCGGGACAGACTAACTATGGCTACACCTTC. Amino acids: CASSSKPGQTNYGYTF.

There are a few counts of this clonotype. The chain recombines TRBV10-2 with TRBJ1-2; possible D gene TRBD1, 6 bases. Trimming removed 2 bases from V and 6 bases from J, with 13 bases in between. Germline-derived CDR1 and CDR2 are WSHSY and SAAADI. The CDR3 length is 14 residues. The CDR3 bases are TGCGCCAGCAGTGAGGGTTATGGGGGCGATGGCTACACCTTC. Translated, it gives CASSEGYGGDGYTF.

The rearrangement links TRBV4-3 to TRBJ1-2; a weak D match, TRBD1 (5 bases). Germline CDR1 and CDR2: LGHNA and YSLEER. The CDR3 has 13 amino acids. V lost 3 bases, J lost 7 bases, and 12 bases lay in between. CDR3 bases: TGCGCCAGCAGCCAGGGGACCGGCTCTGGCTACACCTTC. Its protein product is CASSQGTGSGYTF.

About this clonotype: A junction boundary mismatches the germline segment, possibly from a read error. This chain connects TRBV4-1 to TRBJ1-6, with 7 bases matching TRBD1. This CDR3 spans 19 amino acids. Germline V gene data show CDR1 as MGHRA and CDR2 as YSYEKL. The CDR3 protein is CASSHPYGIGGHYNSPLHF. The CDR3 region has the DNA TGTGCCAGCAGCCACCCCTATGGGATAGGGGGCCACTATAATTCACCCCTCCACTTT.

The V and J genes are TRBV6-6 and TRBJ2-1, with D perhaps matching TRBD1 (5 bases). CDR1 MNHNY and CDR2 SVGAGI come from the germline V gene (reference sequence). Trimming cost V 2 bases and J 7 bases, with 12 bases left between them. The CDR3 covers 14 residues. CDR3 protein: CASSYRGVANEQFF. DNA for the CDR3: TGTGCCAGCAGTTACAGGGGTGTGGCGAATGAGCAGTTCTTC.

The CDR3: CASSYGSGGLLAKNIQYF. CDR3 coding DNA: TGTGCCAGCAGTTACGGATCCGGGGGGTTGTTAGCCAAAAACATTCAGTACTTC. This sequence joins TRBV6-2 or TRBV6-3 and TRBJ2-4; TRBD2 matches 7 bases. V lost 2 bases to trimming and J lost 0 bases; unmatched junction nucleotides: 10. The CDR3 length is 18 residues. Germline lookup yields CDR1 MNHEY and CDR2 SVGEGT.